This T cell receptor beta chain stems from a study of cytomegalovirus exposure and HLA in healthy donors. Study findings and constraints: A few chains tied to CMV proved CMV antigen-specific in vitro.

This CDR3 is built from 13 residues. The germline gives CDR1 MGHRA, CDR2 YSYEKL. V lost 3 bases to trimming and J lost 4 bases, with 6 bases between them. On this clone: No antigen is known for it.

The primer mix had 60 Vbeta and 13 Jbeta primers. Produced via immunoSEQ multiplex PCR; TCRdb's table is partial and in-frame only. The top ten hold over 2.5% of the sample, which has around 200,000 clones, around 68% seen once. The chain joins TRBV4-1 to TRBJ2-2, with D maybe TRBD2 (6 bases). The sequenced sample was PBMCs. This TCR was recovered from a man in his forties or fifties in good health and CMV-seronegative. CDR3 DNA sequence: TGCGCCAGCAGCCACGGGGGCACCGGGGAGCTGTTTTTT. Protein: CASSHGGTGELFF.